These T cell receptor beta chains were read from a single sample in a study of CD8 T cells in ankylosing spondylitis. TCRdb reanalysed the 5' RACE reads using MiXCR and keeps one entry per CDR3 protein. The sample includes 310,000 or so distinct CDR3 sequences, roughly 20% of them seen just once. The source material was blood, either unsorted or a sorted T cell fraction (not recorded which). The source is a male donor with ankylosing spondylitis or in good health (not recorded which). The CDR3 runs from the conserved cysteine through the conserved F or W. A D gene is named only where the DNA matches it firmly. The listing skips clone size in some rows; elsewhere it reads once, few, many or a size class.

size: few; J: TRBJ1-5; V: TRBV27; D: -; CDR3: CASSSSTGGGNQPQHF; DNA: TGTGCCAGCAGCTCCTCGACAGGTGGGGGCAATCAGCCCCAGCATTTT
size: -; J: TRBJ2-5; V: TRBV6-2/TRBV6-3; D: TRBD1; CDR3: CASSPGQPMGETQYF; DNA: TGTGCCAGCAGCCCGGGACAGCCGATGGGAGAGACCCAGTACTTC
size: many; J: TRBJ2-1; V: TRBV12-3/TRBV12-4; D: -; CDR3: CASGRSLEQFF; DNA: TGTGCCAGCGGGAGGTCGCTTGAGCAGTTCTTC
size: -; J: TRBJ1-5; V: TRBV20-1; D: -; CDR3: CSARVSHLNLNQPQHF; DNA: TGCAGTGCTAGAGTTAGCCACCTAAACCTCAATCAGCCCCAGCATTTT
size: -; J: TRBJ1-4; V: TRBV5-1; D: -; CDR3: CASSFGGDATSEKLFF; DNA: TGCGCCAGCAGCTTTGGGGGAGATGCCACCAGTGAAAAACTGTTTTTT
size: -; J: TRBJ2-1; V: TRBV18; D: -; CDR3: CASSPVFSSAPYNEQFF; DNA: TGTGCCAGCTCACCGGTTTTTAGTAGCGCACCGTACAATGAGCAGTTCTTC
size: few; J: TRBJ2-1; V: TRBV19; D: -; CDR3: CASSRRAQYNEQFF; DNA: TGTGCCAGTAGTAGGAGGGCGCAATACAATGAGCAGTTCTTC
size: -; J: TRBJ2-5; V: TRBV20-1; D: -; CDR3: CSALDVTSQETQYF; DNA: TGCAGTGCCCTAGACGTGACTAGTCAAGAGACCCAGTACTTC
size: -; J: TRBJ1-4; V: TRBV4-2; D: -; CDR3: CASSQEGVGQVEKLFF; DNA: TGTGCCAGCAGCCAAGAGGGGGTGGGACAAGTTGAAAAACTGTTTTTT
size: few; J: TRBJ1-4; V: TRBV7-9; D: -; CDR3: CASSWDTENEKLFF; DNA: TGTGCCAGCAGCTGGGACACAGAGAATGAAAAACTGTTTTTT
size: -; J: TRBJ2-1; V: TRBV20-1; D: TRBD2; CDR3: CSARQRGTRPFF; DNA: TGCAGTGCTAGACAGAGGGGGACTAGGCCGTTCTTC
size: many; J: TRBJ2-1; V: TRBV9; D: TRBD2; CDR3: CASSAASGVEQFF; DNA: TGTGCCAGCAGCGCGGCTAGCGGGGTTGAGCAGTTCTTC
size: -; J: TRBJ2-2; V: TRBV5-1; D: TRBD1; CDR3: CASSLAGTVAGELFF; DNA: TGCGCCAGCAGCTTGGCCGGGACAGTCGCCGGGGAGCTGTTTTTT
size: few; J: TRBJ2-5; V: TRBV5-1; D: -; CDR3: CASSFARGFQETQYF; DNA: TGCGCCAGCAGCTTCGCCAGGGGCTTCCAAGAGACCCAGTACTTC
size: -; J: TRBJ2-5; V: TRBV7-2; D: -; CDR3: CASSSRIVETQYF; DNA: TGTGCCAGCAGCTCAAGGATCGTGGAGACCCAGTACTTC
size: few; J: TRBJ2-1; V: TRBV5-1; D: -; CDR3: CASSLAESYNEQFF; DNA: TGCGCCAGCAGTTTAGCGGAAAGCTACAATGAGCAGTTCTTC
size: -; J: TRBJ2-1; V: TRBV9; D: TRBD2; CDR3: CASSAGLAALGNEQFF; DNA: TGTGCCAGCAGCGCGGGTCTAGCGGCACTAGGGAATGAGCAGTTCTTC
size: few; J: TRBJ1-5; V: TRBV12-3/TRBV12-4; D: TRBD1; CDR3: CASSLTGVSPQHF; DNA: TGTGCCAGCAGTTTAACAGGGGTTTCGCCCCAGCATTTT
size: few; J: TRBJ2-3; V: TRBV20-1; D: -; CDR3: CSASVGGPADTQYF; DNA: TGCAGTGCTAGTGTAGGGGGGCCCGCAGATACGCAGTATTTT
size: -; J: TRBJ2-1; V: TRBV20-1; D: -; CDR3: CSARPWGGGEQFF; DNA: TGCAGTGCTAGACCTTGGGGGGGCGGTGAGCAGTTCTTC
size: -; J: TRBJ2-2; V: TRBV5-1; D: TRBD2; CDR3: CASSGSAGATTGELFF; DNA: TGCGCCAGCAGCGGATCAGCGGGAGCGACCACCGGGGAGCTGTTTTTT
size: few; J: TRBJ1-6; V: TRBV12-3/TRBV12-4; D: TRBD1; CDR3: CASRARDSPSSYNSPLHF; DNA: TGTGCCAGCAGGGCGCGGGACAGCCCCAGCTCCTATAATTCACCCCTCCACTTT
size: -; J: TRBJ2-2; V: TRBV27; D: -; CDR3: CASSLAAGVTGELFF; DNA: TGTGCCAGCAGTTTAGCGGCAGGGGTCACCGGGGAGCTGTTTTTT
size: -; J: TRBJ1-5; V: TRBV6-1; D: TRBD1; CDR3: CASSEALTGVGNQPQHF; DNA: TGTGCCAGCAGTGAAGCCTTAACAGGGGTGGGCAATCAGCCCCAGCATTTT
size: -; J: TRBJ2-5; V: TRBV6-5; D: -; CDR3: CASSIQGRQETQYF; DNA: TGTGCCAGCAGTATACAGGGCCGTCAAGAGACCCAGTACTTC
size: -; J: TRBJ1-1; V: TRBV5-5; D: TRBD1; CDR3: CASSLGDRVTTEAFF; DNA: TGTGCCAGCAGCTTGGGAGACAGGGTCACCACTGAAGCTTTCTTT
size: -; J: TRBJ2-5; V: TRBV18; D: -; CDR3: CASSGPQETQYF; DNA: TGTGCCAGCTCAGGCCCGCAAGAGACCCAGTACTTC
size: -; J: TRBJ2-5; V: TRBV5-1; D: -; CDR3: CASSLAPGAGRETQYF; DNA: TGCGCCAGCAGCTTAGCTCCTGGGGCGGGCCGAGAGACCCAGTACTTC
size: few; J: TRBJ1-2; V: TRBV4-2; D: TRBD1; CDR3: CASSQGRTGQGYGYTF; DNA: TGTGCCAGCAGCCAAGGGAGGACAGGCCAGGGCTATGGCTACACCTTC
size: -; J: TRBJ2-5; V: TRBV19; D: TRBD1; CDR3: CASSGTGEWETQYF; DNA: TGTGCCAGTAGCGGGACAGGGGAATGGGAGACCCAGTACTTC
size: -; J: TRBJ1-6; V: TRBV7-8; D: TRBD1; CDR3: CASSLIIGTANSPLHF; DNA: TGTGCCAGCAGCTTGATAATTGGGACAGCAAATTCACCCCTCCACTTT
size: -; J: TRBJ2-5; V: TRBV28; D: TRBD2; CDR3: CASSDTSGGNQETQYF; DNA: TGTGCCAGCAGTGACACTAGCGGGGGAAACCAAGAGACCCAGTACTTC
size: few; J: TRBJ1-6; V: TRBV12-3/TRBV12-4; D: -; CDR3: CALRSPLHF; DNA: TGTGCCTTGAGATCACCCCTCCACTTT
size: -; J: TRBJ2-5; V: TRBV5-1; D: TRBD2; CDR3: CASSPHVLSSGGYQETQYF; DNA: TGCGCCAGCAGCCCGCACGTATTATCTAGCGGGGGTTACCAAGAGACCCAGTACTTC
size: few; J: TRBJ2-1; V: TRBV5-5; D: TRBD1; CDR3: CASSLGQGTHNEQFF; DNA: TGTGCCAGCAGCTTAGGACAGGGAACTCACAATGAGCAGTTCTTC
size: -; J: TRBJ2-2; V: TRBV5-1; D: TRBD1; CDR3: CASTFRPGTVNTGELFF; DNA: TGCGCCAGCACGTTTCGGCCCGGGACAGTTAACACCGGGGAGCTGTTTTTT
size: many; J: TRBJ2-3; V: TRBV4-1; D: TRBD1; CDR3: CASSPGTGSTDTQYF; DNA: TGTGCCAGCAGTCCCGGGACAGGGAGCACAGATACGCAGTATTTT
size: -; J: TRBJ2-1; V: TRBV28; D: -; CDR3: CASSFGTQYNEQFF; DNA: TGTGCCAGCAGCTTCGGGACCCAATACAATGAGCAGTTCTTC
size: -; J: TRBJ2-2; V: TRBV11-1; D: TRBD2; CDR3: CASSLGPGLAENTGELFF; DNA: TGTGCCAGCAGCTTAGGGCCGGGACTAGCGGAGAACACCGGGGAGCTGTTTTTT
size: -; J: TRBJ2-3; V: TRBV5-6; D: TRBD1; CDR3: CASSVDTGGADTQYF; DNA: TGTGCCAGCAGCGTCGATACAGGGGGAGCAGATACGCAGTATTTT
size: -; J: TRBJ1-5; V: TRBV6-5; D: -; CDR3: CASSYSSSNQPQHF; DNA: TGTGCCAGCAGTTACTCTTCCAGCAATCAGCCCCAGCATTTT
size: few; J: TRBJ1-5; V: TRBV5-1; D: -; CDR3: CASSLAPQSAQHF; DNA: TGCGCCAGCAGCTTGGCACCGCAATCAGCCCAGCATTTT
size: many; J: TRBJ1-2; V: TRBV6-5; D: -; CDR3: CASSYITAVNYGYTF; DNA: TGTGCCAGCAGTTACATCACGGCAGTTAACTATGGCTACACCTTC
size: many; J: TRBJ1-3; V: TRBV5-1; D: -; CDR3: CASSLAGSFSGNTIYF; DNA: TGCGCCAGCAGCTTGGCCGGGAGCTTCTCTGGAAACACCATATATTTT
size: -; J: TRBJ1-5; V: TRBV2; D: -; CDR3: CASSEEGGLDQPQHF; DNA: TGTGCCAGCAGTGAAGAAGGAGGATTGGATCAGCCCCAGCATTTT
size: few; J: TRBJ1-6; V: TRBV5-1; D: -; CDR3: CASRPANGDSPLHF; DNA: TGCGCCAGCAGGCCTGCCAACGGGGATTCACCCCTCCACTTT
size: -; J: TRBJ2-5; V: TRBV7-2; D: TRBD2; CDR3: CASTLGGLGQETQYF; DNA: TGTGCCAGCACCCTCGGTGGACTAGGCCAAGAGACCCAGTACTTC
size: -; J: TRBJ1-2; V: TRBV6-6; D: TRBD1; CDR3: CASSYGQANSF; DNA: TGTGCCAGCAGTTACGGACAGGCAAATTCCTTC
size: few; J: TRBJ1-4; V: TRBV29-1; D: -; CDR3: CSISRGVSEKLFF; DNA: TGCAGCATCTCTCGGGGGGTGAGCGAAAAACTGTTTTTT
size: many; J: TRBJ1-4; V: TRBV5-1; D: TRBD1; CDR3: CASSSITGAEKLFF; DNA: TGCGCCAGCAGCTCCATTACAGGGGCAGAAAAACTGTTTTTT
size: few; J: TRBJ1-4; V: TRBV5-1; D: TRBD1; CDR3: CASSTGQGTNEKLFF; DNA: TGCGCCAGCAGCACCGGACAGGGTACTAATGAAAAACTGTTTTTT
size: -; J: TRBJ2-1; V: TRBV12-3/TRBV12-4; D: -; CDR3: CASSPTPSSYNEQFF; DNA: TGTGCCAGCAGCCCAACACCCAGCTCCTACAATGAGCAGTTCTTC
size: few; J: TRBJ2-1; V: TRBV20-1; D: -; CDR3: CSARTTVEQFF; DNA: TGCAGTGCTAGAACGACAGTCGAGCAGTTCTTC
size: many; J: TRBJ1-6; V: TRBV28; D: TRBD1; CDR3: CASGTASYSPLHF; DNA: TGTGCCAGTGGGACAGCTTCTTATTCACCCCTCCACTTT
size: -; J: TRBJ1-5; V: TRBV12-3/TRBV12-4; D: TRBD1; CDR3: CASSSGTGYSNQPQHF; DNA: TGTGCCAGCAGTTCCGGGACAGGGTATAGCAATCAGCCCCAGCATTTT
size: -; J: TRBJ2-2; V: TRBV6-1; D: TRBD2; CDR3: CASSGRLAGTGELFF; DNA: TGTGCCAGCAGTGGTAGACTAGCGGGCACCGGGGAGCTGTTTTTT
size: many; J: TRBJ1-1; V: TRBV5-1; D: -; CDR3: CASSLGGPPNTEAFF; DNA: TGCGCCAGCAGCTTGGGGGGACCGCCGAACACTGAAGCTTTCTTT
size: -; J: TRBJ2-3; V: TRBV3-1; D: TRBD2; CDR3: CASSPLAGGRTDTQYF; DNA: TGTGCCAGCAGCCCACTAGCGGGGGGACGCACAGATACGCAGTATTTT
size: -; J: TRBJ2-2; V: TRBV12-3/TRBV12-4; D: TRBD2; CDR3: CASSLSELAGVTGELFF; DNA: TGTGCCAGCAGTTTATCGGAACTAGCGGGAGTAACCGGGGAGCTGTTTTTT